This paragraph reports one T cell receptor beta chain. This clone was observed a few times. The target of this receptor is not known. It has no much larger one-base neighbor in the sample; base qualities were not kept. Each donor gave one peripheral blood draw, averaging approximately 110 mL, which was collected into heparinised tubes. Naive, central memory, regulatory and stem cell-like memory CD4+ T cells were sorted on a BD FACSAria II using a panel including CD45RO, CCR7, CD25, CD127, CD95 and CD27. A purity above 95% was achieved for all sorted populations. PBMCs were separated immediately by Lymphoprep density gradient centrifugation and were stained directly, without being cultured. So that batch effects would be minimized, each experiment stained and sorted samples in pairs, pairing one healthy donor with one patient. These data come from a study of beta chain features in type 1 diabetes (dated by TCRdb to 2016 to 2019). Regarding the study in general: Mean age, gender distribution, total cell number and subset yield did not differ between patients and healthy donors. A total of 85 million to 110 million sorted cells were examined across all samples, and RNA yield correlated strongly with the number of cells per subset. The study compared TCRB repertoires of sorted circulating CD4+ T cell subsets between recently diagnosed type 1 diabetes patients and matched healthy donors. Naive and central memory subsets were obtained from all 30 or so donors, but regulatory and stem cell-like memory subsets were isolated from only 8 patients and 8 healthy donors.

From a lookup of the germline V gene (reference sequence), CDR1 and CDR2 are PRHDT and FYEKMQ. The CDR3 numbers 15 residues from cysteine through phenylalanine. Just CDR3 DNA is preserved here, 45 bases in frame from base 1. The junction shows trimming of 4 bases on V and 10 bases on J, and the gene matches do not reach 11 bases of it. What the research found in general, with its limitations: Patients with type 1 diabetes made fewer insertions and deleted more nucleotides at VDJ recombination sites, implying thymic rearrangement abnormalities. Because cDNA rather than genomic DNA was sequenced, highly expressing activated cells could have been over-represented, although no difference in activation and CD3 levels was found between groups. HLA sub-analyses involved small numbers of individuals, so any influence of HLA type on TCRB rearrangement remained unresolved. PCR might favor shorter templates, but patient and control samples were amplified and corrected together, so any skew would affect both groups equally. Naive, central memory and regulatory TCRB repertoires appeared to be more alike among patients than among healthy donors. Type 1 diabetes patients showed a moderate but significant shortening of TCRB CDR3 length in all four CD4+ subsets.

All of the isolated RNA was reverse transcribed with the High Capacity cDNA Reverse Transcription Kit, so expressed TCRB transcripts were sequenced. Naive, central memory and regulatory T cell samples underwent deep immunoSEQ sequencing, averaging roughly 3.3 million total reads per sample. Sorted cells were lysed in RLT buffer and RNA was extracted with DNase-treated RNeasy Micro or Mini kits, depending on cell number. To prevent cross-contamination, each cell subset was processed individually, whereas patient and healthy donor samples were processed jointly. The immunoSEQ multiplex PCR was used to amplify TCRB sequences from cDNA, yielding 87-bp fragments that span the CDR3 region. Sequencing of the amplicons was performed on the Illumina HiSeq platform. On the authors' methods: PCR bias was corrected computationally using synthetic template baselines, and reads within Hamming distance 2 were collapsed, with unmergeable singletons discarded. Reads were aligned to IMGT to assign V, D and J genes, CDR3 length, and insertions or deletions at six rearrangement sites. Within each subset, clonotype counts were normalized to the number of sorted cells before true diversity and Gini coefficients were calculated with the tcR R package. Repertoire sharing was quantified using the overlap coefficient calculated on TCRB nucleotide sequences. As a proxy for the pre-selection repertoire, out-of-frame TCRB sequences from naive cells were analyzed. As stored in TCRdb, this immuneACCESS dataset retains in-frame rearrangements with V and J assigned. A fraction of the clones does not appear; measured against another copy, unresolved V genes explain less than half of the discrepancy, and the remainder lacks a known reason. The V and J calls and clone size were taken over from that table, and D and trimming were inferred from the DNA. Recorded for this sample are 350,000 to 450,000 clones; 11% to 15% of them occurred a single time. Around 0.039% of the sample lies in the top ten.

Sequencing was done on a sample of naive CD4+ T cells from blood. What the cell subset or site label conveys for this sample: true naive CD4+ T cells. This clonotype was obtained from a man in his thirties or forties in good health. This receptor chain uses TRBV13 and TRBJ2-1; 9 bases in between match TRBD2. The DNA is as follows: TGTGCCAGCAGCTCCACCGGGACTAGCAGGTTCGAGCAGTTCTTC. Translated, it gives CASSSTGTSRFEQFF.